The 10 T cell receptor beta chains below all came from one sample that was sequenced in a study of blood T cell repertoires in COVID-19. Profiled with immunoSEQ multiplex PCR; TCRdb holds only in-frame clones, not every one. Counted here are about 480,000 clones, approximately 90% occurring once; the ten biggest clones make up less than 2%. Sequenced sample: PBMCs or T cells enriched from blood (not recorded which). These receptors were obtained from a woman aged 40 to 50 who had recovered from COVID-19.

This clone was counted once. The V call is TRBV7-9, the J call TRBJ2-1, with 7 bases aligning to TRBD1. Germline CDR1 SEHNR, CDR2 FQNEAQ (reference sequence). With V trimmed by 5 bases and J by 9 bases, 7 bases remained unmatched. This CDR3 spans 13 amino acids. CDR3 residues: CASSVTQGREQFF. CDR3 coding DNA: TGTGCCAGCAGCGTCACACAGGGGCGTGAGCAGTTCTTC.

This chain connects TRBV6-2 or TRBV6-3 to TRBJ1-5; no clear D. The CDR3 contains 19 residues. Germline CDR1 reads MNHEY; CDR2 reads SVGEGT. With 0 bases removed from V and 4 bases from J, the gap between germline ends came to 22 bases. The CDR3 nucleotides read TGTGCCAGCAGTTACTCGAGGGCGGAGAAGGACCGCCGAAATCAGCCCCAGCATTTT. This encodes CASSYSRAEKDRRNQPQHF.

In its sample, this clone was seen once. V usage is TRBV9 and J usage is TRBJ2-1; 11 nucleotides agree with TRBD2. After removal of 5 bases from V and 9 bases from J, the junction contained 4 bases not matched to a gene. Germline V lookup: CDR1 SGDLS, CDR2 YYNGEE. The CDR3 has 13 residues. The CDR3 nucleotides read TGTGCCAGCAGTGCTAGCGGGAGGTCTGAGCAGTTCTTC. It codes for CASSASGRSEQFF.

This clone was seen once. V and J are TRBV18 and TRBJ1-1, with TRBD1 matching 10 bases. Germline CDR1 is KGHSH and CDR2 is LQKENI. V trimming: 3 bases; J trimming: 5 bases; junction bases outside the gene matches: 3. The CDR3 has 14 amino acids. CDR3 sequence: CASSPPGQGTEAFF. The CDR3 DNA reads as TGTGCCAGCTCACCCCCGGGACAGGGGACTGAAGCTTTCTTT.

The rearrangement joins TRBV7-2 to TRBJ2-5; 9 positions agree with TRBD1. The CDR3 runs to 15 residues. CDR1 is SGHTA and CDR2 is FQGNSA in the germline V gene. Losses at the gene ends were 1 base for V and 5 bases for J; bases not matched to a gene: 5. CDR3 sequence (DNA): TGTGCCAGCAGCTTAGTGTCAGGACAGGGGGAGACCCAGTACTTC. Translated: CASSLVSGQGETQYF.

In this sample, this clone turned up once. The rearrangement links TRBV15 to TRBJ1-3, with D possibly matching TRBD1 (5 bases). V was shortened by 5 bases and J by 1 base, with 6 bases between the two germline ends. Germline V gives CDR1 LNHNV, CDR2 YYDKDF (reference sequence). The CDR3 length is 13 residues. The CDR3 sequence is CATSGASGNTIYF. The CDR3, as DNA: TGTGCCACCAGCGGGGCGTCTGGAAACACCATATATTTT.

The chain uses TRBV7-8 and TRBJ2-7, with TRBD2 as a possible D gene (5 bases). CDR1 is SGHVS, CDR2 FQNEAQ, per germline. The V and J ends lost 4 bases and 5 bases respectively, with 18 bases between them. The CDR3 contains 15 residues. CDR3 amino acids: CASSSNRGVGHEQYF. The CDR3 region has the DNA TGTGCCAGCAGCTCCAATCGGGGAGTGGGCCACGAGCAGTACTTC.

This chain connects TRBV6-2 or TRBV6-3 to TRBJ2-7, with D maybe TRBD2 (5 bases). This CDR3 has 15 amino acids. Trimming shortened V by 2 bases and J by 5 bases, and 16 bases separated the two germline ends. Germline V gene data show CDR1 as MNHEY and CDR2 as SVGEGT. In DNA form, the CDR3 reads TGTGCCAGCAGTTACCCAACGGGCAGGCGGGACGAGCAGTACTTC. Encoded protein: CASSYPTGRRDEQYF.

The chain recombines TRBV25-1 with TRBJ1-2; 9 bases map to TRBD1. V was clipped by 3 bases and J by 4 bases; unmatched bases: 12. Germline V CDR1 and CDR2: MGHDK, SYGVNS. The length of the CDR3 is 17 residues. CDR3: CASSDRDREGGLYGYTF. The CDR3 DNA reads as TGTGCCAGCAGTGACCGGGACAGGGAGGGAGGCCTCTATGGCTACACCTTC.

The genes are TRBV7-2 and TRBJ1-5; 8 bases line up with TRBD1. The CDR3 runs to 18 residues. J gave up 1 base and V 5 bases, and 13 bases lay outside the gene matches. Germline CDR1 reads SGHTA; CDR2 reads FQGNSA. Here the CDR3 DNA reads TGTGCCAGCAGCAACCCCGGACAGGGAAGTTTGAGCAATCAGCCCCAGCATTTT. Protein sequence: CASSNPGQGSLSNQPQHF.